The present T cell receptor (beta chain) was sequenced within a study of cytomegalovirus exposure and HLA in healthy donors. About the study: Earlier, approximately 110 million unique TCR beta sequences were recovered from roughly 180 million T cells by an analysis. Study-wide results and caveats: Being indistinguishable, some V segments were excluded, TRBV6-2 and TRBV6-3 among them. Later analysis reportedly placed an Asian-associated ancestry cluster below the approximately 680-donor mean in N-insertions. Among TCR sequences, most were rare, though some public TCRs appeared in many donors.

PCR primers comprised 60 Vbeta and 13 Jbeta primers. Some clones are missing from TCRdb's copy, which holds only in-frame ones; the method was immunoSEQ multiplex PCR. The sample holds fewer than 95,000 clones, roughly 60% seen once. In regard to this clone: Its target is unknown.

There are 13 residues in the CDR3. CDR1 and CDR2 from the germline V gene are MNHEY and SVGAGI. The V end was cut by 9 bases, the J end by 0 bases, with 11 bases between. Material: PBMCs. This chain links TRBV6-5 with TRBJ1-1, with D perhaps matching TRBD1 (5 bases). The sequence derives from a woman aged 50 to 60 in good health and CMV-seropositive. The CDR3 region is CASRRDLNTEAFF. Here the CDR3 DNA reads TGTGCCAGTCGCAGGGATTTGAACACTGAAGCTTTCTTT.